These 9 T cell receptor beta chains were all obtained from the same sample, sequenced in a study of CD8+ T cells in alopecia areata. cDNA serving as the sequencing template came from extracted, reverse transcribed RNA. Clones were read by immunoSEQ multiplex PCR, and TCRdb kept only the in-frame ones, dropping some. Among about 120,000 clones listed, around 60% were seen once. Treatment here: oral pan-JAK inhibitor, 5-10 mg twice daily. Specimen: CD4+ T cells sorted from blood, collected at week 4, from a patient treated with tofacitinib. These receptors originate from a human donor with alopecia areata.

The genes are TRBV5-4 and TRBJ2-3; TRBD2 agrees at 7 bases. This CDR3 has 14 amino acids. Germline V lookup: CDR1 SGHNT, CDR2 YYREEE (reference sequence). V dropped 3 bases and J dropped 1; count of bases not matched to a gene: 2. DNA for the CDR3: TGTGCCAGCAGCTATCTAGCGGGCACAGATACGCAGTATTTT. The encoded protein is CASSYLAGTDTQYF.

V is TRBV2 and J is TRBJ2-1; 7 bases line up with TRBD1. The CDR3 is made up of 15 amino acids. CDR1 and CDR2 from the germline V gene are SNHLY and FYNNEI. J was trimmed by 4 bases and V by 6 bases; bases with no gene match: 9. CDR3 residues: CASSELGTAYNEQFF. For the CDR3, the DNA is TGTGCCAGCAGCGAGTTAGGGACAGCATACAATGAGCAGTTCTTC.

The J gene is TRBJ1-5, the V gene TRBV30; D remains unclear. Germline-derived CDR1 and CDR2 are GTSNPN and SVGIG (reference sequence). Trimming stripped 2 bases from V and 1 base from J, with 6 bases between. The CDR3 spans 13 residues. The CDR3 reads CAWSLESNQPQHF. The DNA of the CDR3 is TGTGCCTGGAGTTTGGAGAGCAATCAGCCCCAGCATTTT.

The J gene is TRBJ1-5, the V gene TRBV29-1; D remains unclear. Looked up from germline, CDR1 is SQVTM and CDR2 is ANQGSEA. This CDR3 has 14 amino acids. Trimming removed 8 bases at V and 5 bases at J, with 19 bases between. CDR3 amino acids: CSPSRRGYDQPQHF. The CDR3 DNA follows: TGCAGCCCCTCGCGACGAGGTTATGATCAGCCCCAGCATTTT. Full variable domain (missing parts from reference TRBV29-1 and TRBJ1-5): SAVISQKPSRDICQRGTSLTIQCQVDSQVTMMFWYRQQPGQSLTLIATANQGSEATYESGFVIDKFPISRPNLTFSTLTVSNMSPEDSSIYLCSPSRRGYDQPQHFGDGTRLSIL.

This clone was found a few times. The CDR3 protein is CASSQRAGTAANEKLFF. CDR3 coding DNA: TGCGCCAGCAGCCAAAGGGCAGGGACGGCGGCTAATGAAAAACTGTTTTTT. The V and J genes are TRBV4-3 and TRBJ1-4; perhaps TRBD1 as D (5 bases). Germline CDR1 LGHNA, CDR2 YSLEER. Trimming removed 2 bases from V and 3 bases from J, with 16 bases in between. The CDR3 has 17 amino acids.

There are a few counts of this clone. This chain joins TRBV6-6 and TRBJ1-5, with a possible D match to TRBD1 (5 bases). The CDR3 spans 13 residues. Trimming removed 6 bases at V and 4 bases at J, with 10 bases between. Germline V gene data show CDR1 as MNHNY and CDR2 as SVGAGI (reference sequence). The DNA for the CDR3 is TGTGCCAGCAGGCCTCGGACAAATCAGCCCCAGCATTTT. This sequence encodes CASRPRTNQPQHF.

The chain combines TRBV18 with TRBJ1-5; D gene uncertain. The CDR3 is 15 residues long. CDR1 and CDR2 from the germline V gene are KGHSH and LQKENI. The ends were cut back, 6 bases at V and 6 bases at J, with 18 bases in the middle. The DNA for the CDR3 is TGTGCCAGCTCCCCGGAAGCCAGCTCGGGTCAGCCCCAGCATTTT. Protein product: CASSPEASSGQPQHF.

The table lists this clone with a few counts. This chain joins TRBV29-1 and TRBJ1-1; possibly TRBD1 for D (5 bases). This CDR3 comprises 13 residues. V dropped 6 bases and J dropped 7 bases, with 18 bases sitting between them. Germline CDR1 SQVTM, CDR2 ANQGSEA. In DNA, the CDR3 is TGCAGCGTGGGGGTAGAGGTGAACTATGAAGCTTTCTTT. Its protein product is CSVGVEVNYEAFF.

This sequence joins TRBV6-6 and TRBJ1-5; weak D call: TRBD1 (5 bases). V lost 0 bases and J 1 base, leaving 10 bases between the germline ends. The CDR3 spans 16 residues. Germline-derived CDR1 and CDR2 are MNHNY and SVGAGI (reference sequence). The CDR3, as DNA: TGTGCCAGCAGTTACTCGAGGAACAGGAGCAATCAGCCCCAGCATTTT. Its translation is CASSYSRNRSNQPQHF.